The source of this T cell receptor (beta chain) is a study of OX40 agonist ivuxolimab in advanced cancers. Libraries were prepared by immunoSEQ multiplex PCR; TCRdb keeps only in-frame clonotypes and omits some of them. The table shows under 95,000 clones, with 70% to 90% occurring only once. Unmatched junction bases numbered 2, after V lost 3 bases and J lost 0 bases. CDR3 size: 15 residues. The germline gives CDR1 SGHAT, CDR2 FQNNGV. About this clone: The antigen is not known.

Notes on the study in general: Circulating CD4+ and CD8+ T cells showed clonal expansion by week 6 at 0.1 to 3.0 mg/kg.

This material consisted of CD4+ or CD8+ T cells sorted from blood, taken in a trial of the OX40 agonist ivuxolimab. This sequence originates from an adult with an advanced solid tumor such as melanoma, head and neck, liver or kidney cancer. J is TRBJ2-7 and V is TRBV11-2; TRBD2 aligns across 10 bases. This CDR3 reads CASSLGTSVSYEQYF. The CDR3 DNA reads TGTGCCAGCAGCTTGGGGACTAGCGTCTCCTACGAGCAGTACTTC.